The TCR beta chain under discussion was sequenced for a study of T cells after yellow fever vaccination. The study's findings and limits: Abundant bulk-population clonotypes could contaminate the FACS-sorted repertoires.

TCRdb re-called the 5' RACE reads through MiXCR, storing one row per CDR3 protein. The sample includes more than 95,000 distinct CDR3 sequences, 7.4% seen only once; the top ten take roughly 2.5%. This clonotype appeared many times. Antigen: not known. Sequenced material: CD4+ T cells sorted from PBMCs, taken 9 to 10 days after the first yellow fever vaccination. This clonotype originated in a man aged 18-30 years who received the YFV17D yellow fever vaccine.

CDR3 region: CAIQAATNEKLFF. The CDR3 nucleotides read TGTGCCATCCAGGCCGCAACTAATGAAAAACTGTTTTTT. The rearrangement joins TRBV10-3 to TRBJ1-4; D is uncertain. Germline V lookup: CDR1 ENHRY, CDR2 SYGVKD. This CDR3 spans 13 amino acids. The ends were cut back, 8 bases at V and 0 bases at J, with 7 bases in the middle.